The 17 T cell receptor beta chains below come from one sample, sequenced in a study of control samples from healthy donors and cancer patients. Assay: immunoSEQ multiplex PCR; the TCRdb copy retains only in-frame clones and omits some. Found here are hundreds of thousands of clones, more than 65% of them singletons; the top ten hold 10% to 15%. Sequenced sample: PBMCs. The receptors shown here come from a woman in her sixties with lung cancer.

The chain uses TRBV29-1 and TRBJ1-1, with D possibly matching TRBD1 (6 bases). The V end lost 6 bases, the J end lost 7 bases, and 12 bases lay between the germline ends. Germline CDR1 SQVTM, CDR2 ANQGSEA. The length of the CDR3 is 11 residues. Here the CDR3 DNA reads TGCAGCGTCCCTAAGGACAGTGAAGCTTTCTTT. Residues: CSVPKDSEAFF.

CDR3 bases: TGCAGTGCTAGATCTTACGAGACCCAGTACTTC. Protein: CSARSYETQYF. The chain recombines TRBV20-1 with TRBJ2-5; no firm D call. V shed 2 bases and J shed 5 bases, with 6 bases lying between them. CDR3 length: 11 amino acids. Germline values: CDR1 DFQATT, CDR2 SNEGSKA (reference sequence).

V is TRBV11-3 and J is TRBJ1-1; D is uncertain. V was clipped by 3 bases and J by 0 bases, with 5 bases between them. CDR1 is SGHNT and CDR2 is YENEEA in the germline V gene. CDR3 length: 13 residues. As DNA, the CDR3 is TGTGCCAGCAGCTTGGGAGTGAACACTGAAGCTTTCTTT. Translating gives CASSLGVNTEAFF.

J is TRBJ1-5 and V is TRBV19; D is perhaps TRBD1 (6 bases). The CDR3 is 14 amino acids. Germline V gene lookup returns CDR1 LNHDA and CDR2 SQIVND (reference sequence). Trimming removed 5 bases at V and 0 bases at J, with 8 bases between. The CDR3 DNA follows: TGTGCCAGTAGTCCAGGGGCTAGCAATCAGCCCCAGCATTTT. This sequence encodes CASSPGASNQPQHF.

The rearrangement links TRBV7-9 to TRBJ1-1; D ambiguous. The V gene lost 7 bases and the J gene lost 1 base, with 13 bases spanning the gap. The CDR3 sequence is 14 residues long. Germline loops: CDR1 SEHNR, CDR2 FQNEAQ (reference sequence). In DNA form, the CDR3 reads TGTGCCAGCACCTGGGAGGTGGAGAACACTGAAGCTTTCTTT. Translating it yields CASTWEVENTEAFF. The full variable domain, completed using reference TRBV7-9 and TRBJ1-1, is DTGVSQNPRHKITKRGQNVTFRCDPISEHNRLYWYRQTLGQGPEFLTYFQNEAQLEKSRLLSDRFSAERPKGSFSTLEIQRTEQGDSAMYLCASTWEVENTEAFFGQGTRLTVV.

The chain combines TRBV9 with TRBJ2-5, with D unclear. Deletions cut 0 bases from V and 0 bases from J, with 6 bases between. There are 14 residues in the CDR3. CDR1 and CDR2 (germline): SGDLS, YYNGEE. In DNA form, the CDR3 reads TGTGCCAGCAGCGTAGACCAGCACCAAGAGACCCAGTACTTC. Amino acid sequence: CASSVDQHQETQYF.

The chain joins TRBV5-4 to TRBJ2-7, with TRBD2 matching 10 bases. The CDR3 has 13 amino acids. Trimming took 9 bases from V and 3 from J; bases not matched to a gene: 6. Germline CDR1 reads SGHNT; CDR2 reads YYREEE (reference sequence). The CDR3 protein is CAIRLAGDYEQYF. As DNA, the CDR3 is TGTGCCATTCGTCTAGCGGGAGACTACGAGCAGTACTTC.

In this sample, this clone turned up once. Here the CDR3 DNA reads TGTGCCAGCACCAGGACAGGCGGAAACACCATATATTTT. It codes for CASTRTGGNTIYF. This chain links TRBV12-3 or TRBV12-4 with TRBJ1-3, with 7 bases aligning to TRBD1. The CDR3 contains 13 residues. V shed 7 bases, J shed 4 bases, and the junction held 4 bases outside the gene matches.

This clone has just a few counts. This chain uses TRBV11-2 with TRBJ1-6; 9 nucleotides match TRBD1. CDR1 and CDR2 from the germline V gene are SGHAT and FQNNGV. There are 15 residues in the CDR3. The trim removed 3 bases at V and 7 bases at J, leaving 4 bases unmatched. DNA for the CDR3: TGTGCCAGCAGCTTGACAGGGGGGGGGAATTCACCCCTCCACTTT. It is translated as CASSLTGGGNSPLHF.

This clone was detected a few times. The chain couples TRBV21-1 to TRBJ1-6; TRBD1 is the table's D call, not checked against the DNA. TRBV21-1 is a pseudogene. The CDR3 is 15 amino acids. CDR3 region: CASSSRDNLNSPLHF. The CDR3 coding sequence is TGTGCCAGCAGCTCCAGGGACAACCTTAATTCACCCCTCCACTTT.

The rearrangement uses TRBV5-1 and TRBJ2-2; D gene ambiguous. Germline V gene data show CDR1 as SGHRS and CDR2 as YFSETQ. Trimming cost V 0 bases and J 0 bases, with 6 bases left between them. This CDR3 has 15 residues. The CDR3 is CASSLGATNTGELFF. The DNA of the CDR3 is TGCGCCAGCAGCTTGGGGGCCACGAACACCGGGGAGCTGTTTTTT.

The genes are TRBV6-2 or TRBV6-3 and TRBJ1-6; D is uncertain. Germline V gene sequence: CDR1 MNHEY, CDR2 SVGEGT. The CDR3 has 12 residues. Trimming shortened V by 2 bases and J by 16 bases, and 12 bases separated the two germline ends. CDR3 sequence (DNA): TGTGCCAGCAGTTACAGGAGTGGTAGGCTCCACTTT. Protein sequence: CASSYRSGRLHF.

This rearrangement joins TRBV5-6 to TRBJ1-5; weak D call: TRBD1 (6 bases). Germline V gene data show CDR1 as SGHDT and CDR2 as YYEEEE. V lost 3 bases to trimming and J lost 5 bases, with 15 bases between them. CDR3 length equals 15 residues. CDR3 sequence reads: CASSSTGFRDQPQHF. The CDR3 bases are TGTGCCAGCAGCTCAACAGGGTTCCGCGATCAGCCCCAGCATTTT.

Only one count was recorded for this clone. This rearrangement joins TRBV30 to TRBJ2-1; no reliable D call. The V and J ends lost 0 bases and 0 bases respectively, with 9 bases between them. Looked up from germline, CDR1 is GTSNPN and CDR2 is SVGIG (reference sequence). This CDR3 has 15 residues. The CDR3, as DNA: TGTGCCTGGAGTGTATCCAGCGCCTCCTACAATGAGCAGTTCTTC. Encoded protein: CAWSVSSASYNEQFF. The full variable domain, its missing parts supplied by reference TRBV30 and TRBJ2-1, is SQTIHQWPATLVQPVGSPLSLECTVEGTSNPNLYWYRQAAGRGLQLLFYSVGIGQISSEVPQNLSASRPQDRQFILSSKKLLLSDSGFYLCAWSVSSASYNEQFFGPGTRLTVL.

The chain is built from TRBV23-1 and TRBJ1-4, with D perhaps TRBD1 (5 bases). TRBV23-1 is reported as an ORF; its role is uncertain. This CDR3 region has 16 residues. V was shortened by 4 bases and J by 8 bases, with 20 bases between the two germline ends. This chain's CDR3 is CASSLALARAGEKLFF. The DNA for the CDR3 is TGCGCCAGCAGTCTAGCCTTGGCCAGGGCGGGGGAAAAACTGTTTTTT.

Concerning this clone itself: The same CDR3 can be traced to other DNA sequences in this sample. CDR3 DNA: TGTGCCACCAGCAGAGGGGGAAGCACAGATACGCAGTATTTT. It encodes CATSRGGSTDTQYF. V usage is TRBV15 and J usage is TRBJ2-3, with no clear D. Germline V gene sequence: CDR1 LNHNV, CDR2 YYDKDF (reference sequence). Trimming pared 1 base from V and 0 bases from J, leaving 5 bases between. The CDR3 is 14 amino acids.

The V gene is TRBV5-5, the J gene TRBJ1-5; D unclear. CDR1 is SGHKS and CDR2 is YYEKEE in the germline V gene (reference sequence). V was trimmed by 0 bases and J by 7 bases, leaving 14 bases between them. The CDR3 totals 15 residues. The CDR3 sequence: CASSLEGNMKQPQHF. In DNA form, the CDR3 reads TGTGCCAGCAGCTTGGAGGGCAATATGAAGCAGCCCCAGCATTTT. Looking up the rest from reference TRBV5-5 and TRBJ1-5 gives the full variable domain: DAGVTQSPTHLIKTRGQQVTLRCSPISGHKSVSWYQQVLGQGPQFIFQYYEKEERGRGNFPDRFSARQFPNYSSELNVNALLLGDSALYLCASSLEGNMKQPQHFGDGTRLSIL.